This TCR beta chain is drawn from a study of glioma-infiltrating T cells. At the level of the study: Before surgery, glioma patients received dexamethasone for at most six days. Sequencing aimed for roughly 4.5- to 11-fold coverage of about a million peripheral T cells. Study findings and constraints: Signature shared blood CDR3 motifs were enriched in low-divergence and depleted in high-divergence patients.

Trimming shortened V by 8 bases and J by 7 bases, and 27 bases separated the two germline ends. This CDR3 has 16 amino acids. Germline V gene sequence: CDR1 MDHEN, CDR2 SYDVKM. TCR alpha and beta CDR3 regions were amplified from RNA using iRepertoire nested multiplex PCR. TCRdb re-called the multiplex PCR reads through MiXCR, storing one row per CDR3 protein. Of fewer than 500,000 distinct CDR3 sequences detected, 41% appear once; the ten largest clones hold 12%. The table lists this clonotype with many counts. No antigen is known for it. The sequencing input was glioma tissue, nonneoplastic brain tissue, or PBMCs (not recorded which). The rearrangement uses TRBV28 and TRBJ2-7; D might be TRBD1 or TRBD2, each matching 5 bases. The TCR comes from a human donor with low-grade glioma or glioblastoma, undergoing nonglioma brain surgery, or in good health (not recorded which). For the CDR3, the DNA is TGTGCCAGCGGGTTTGTGGGGCTAGCTCGGAGTCGAGAGCAGTACTTC. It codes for CASGFVGLARSREQYF.